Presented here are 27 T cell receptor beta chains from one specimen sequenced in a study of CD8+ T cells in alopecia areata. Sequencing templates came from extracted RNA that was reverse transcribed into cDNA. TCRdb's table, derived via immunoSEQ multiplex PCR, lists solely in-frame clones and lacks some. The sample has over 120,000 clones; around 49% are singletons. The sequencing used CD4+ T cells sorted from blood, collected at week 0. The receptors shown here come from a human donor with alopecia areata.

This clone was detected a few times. This chain's CDR3 is CASSQDLGGISYEQYF. CDR3 nucleotide sequence: TGTGCCAGCAGCCAAGATCTTGGCGGCATCTCCTACGAGCAGTACTTC. The chain combines TRBV4-2 with TRBJ2-7; D is undetermined. Germline V gives CDR1 LGHNA, CDR2 YNFKEQ. The CDR3 consists of 16 residues. Between the trimmed V and J ends, which lost 0 bases and 0 bases, there was a span of 12 bases.

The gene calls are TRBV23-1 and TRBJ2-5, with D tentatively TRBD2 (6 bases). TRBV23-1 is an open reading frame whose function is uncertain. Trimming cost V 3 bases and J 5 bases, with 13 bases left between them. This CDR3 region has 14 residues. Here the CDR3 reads CASSHPGTQETQYF. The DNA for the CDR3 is TGCGCCAGCAGTCACCCCGGGACTCAGGAGACCCAGTACTTC.

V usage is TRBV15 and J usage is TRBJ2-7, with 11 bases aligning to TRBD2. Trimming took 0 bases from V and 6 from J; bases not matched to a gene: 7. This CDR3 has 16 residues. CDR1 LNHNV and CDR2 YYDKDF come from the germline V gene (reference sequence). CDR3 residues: CATSRELAGARGEQYF. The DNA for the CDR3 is TGTGCCACCAGCAGAGAACTAGCGGGAGCGCGCGGCGAGCAGTACTTC.

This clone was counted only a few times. The CDR3 region is CSVVGTSGRKIPDTQYF. In nucleotides, the CDR3 is TGCAGCGTTGTAGGGACTAGCGGGAGGAAGATCCCAGATACGCAGTATTTT. The V and J genes are TRBV29-1 and TRBJ2-3, with 15 bases aligning to TRBD2. The CDR3 is 17 residues long. Germline CDR1 and CDR2: SQVTM and ANQGSEA. V gave up 4 bases and J gave up 4 bases; unmatched junction bases: 9.

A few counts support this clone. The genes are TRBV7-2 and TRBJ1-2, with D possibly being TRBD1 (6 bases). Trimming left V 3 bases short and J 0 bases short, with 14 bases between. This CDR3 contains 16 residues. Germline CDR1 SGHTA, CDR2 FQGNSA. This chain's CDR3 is CASSFRGGIANYGYTF. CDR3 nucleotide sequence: TGTGCCAGCAGCTTTAGGGGGGGCATAGCTAACTATGGCTACACCTTC. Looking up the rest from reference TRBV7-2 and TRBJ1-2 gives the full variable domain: GAGVSQSPSNKVTEKGKDVELRCDPISGHTALYWYRQSLGQGLEFLIYFQGNSAPDKSGLPSDRFSAERTGGSVSTLTIQRTQQEDSAVYLCASSFRGGIANYGYTFGSGTRLTVV.

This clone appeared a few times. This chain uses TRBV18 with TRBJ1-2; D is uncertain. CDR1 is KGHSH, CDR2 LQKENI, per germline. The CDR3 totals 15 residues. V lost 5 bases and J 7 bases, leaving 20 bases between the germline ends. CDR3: CASSSIPGRPGGYTF. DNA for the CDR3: TGTGCCAGCTCAAGCATACCCGGCCGACCCGGTGGCTACACCTTC.

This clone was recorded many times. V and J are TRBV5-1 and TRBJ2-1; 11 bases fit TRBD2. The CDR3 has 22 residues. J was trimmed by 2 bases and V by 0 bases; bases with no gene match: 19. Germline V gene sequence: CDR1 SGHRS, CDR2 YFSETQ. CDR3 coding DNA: TGCGCCAGCAGCTTGGCTGTAGGGGGGCTAGCGGGAGGTGTGGCCCCCTACAATGAGCAGTTCTTC. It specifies CASSLAVGGLAGGVAPYNEQFF. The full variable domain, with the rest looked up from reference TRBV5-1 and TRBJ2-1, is KAGVTQTPRYLIKTRGQQVTLSCSPISGHRSVSWYQQTPGQGLQFLFEYFSETQRNKGNFPGRFSGRQFSNSRSEMNVSTLELGDSALYLCASSLAVGGLAGGVAPYNEQFFGPGTRLTVL.

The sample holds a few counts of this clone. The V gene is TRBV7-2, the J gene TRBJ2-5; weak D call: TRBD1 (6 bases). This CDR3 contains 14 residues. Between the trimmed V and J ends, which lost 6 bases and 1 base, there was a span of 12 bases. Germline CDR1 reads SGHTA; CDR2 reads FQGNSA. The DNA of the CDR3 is TGTGCCAGCAGTCTGACAGGTAGCCAAGAGACCCAGTACTTC. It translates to CASSLTGSQETQYF. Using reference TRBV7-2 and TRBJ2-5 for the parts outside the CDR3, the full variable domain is GAGVSQSPSNKVTEKGKDVELRCDPISGHTALYWYRQSLGQGLEFLIYFQGNSAPDKSGLPSDRFSAERTGGSVSTLTIQRTQQEDSAVYLCASSLTGSQETQYFGPGTRLLVL.

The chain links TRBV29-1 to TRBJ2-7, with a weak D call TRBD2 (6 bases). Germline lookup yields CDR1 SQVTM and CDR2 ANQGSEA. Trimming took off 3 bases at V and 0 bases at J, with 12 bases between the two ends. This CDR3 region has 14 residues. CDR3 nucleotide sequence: TGCAGCGTTGATGCGGGGTACAGCTCCTACGAGCAGTACTTC. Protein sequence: CSVDAGYSSYEQYF.

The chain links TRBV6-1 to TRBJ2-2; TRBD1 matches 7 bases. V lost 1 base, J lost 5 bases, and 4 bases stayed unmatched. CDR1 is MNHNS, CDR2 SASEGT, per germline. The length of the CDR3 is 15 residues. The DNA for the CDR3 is TGTGCCAGCAGTGAAGAGGGACAGTCTACCGGGGAGCTGTTTTTT. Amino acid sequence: CASSEEGQSTGELFF.

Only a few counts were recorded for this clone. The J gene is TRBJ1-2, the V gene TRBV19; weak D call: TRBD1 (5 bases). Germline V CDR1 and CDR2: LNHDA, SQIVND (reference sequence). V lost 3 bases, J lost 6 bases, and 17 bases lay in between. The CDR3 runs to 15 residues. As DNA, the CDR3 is TGTGCCAGTAGTATGGGACGGCGCGAGTTTAATGGCTACACCTTC. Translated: CASSMGRREFNGYTF.

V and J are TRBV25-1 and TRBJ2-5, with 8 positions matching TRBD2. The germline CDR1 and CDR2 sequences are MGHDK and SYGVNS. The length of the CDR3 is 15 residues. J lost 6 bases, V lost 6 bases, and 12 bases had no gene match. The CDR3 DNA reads TGTGCCAGCAGCCCCATCGGGACTAGGTGGAAGACCCAGTACTTC. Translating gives CASSPIGTRWKTQYF.

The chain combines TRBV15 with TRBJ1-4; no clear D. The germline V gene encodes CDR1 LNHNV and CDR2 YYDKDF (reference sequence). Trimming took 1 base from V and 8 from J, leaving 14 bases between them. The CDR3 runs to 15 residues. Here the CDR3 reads CATSRVDGPREKLFF. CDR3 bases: TGTGCCACCAGCAGAGTTGACGGGCCCCGAGAAAAACTGTTTTTT.

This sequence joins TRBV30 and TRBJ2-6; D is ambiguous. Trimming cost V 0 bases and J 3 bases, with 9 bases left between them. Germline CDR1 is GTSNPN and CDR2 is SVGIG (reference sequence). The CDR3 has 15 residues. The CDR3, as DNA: TGTGCCTGGAGTGTATGGGGTGGTGGGGCCAACGTCCTGACTTTC. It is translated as CAWSVWGGGANVLTF.

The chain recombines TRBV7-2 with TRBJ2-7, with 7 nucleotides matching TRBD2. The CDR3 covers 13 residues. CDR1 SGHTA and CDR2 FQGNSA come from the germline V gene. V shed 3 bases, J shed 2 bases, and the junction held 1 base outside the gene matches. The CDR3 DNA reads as TGTGCCAGCAGCTTTGGACTAGCCTACGAGCAGTACTTC. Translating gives CASSFGLAYEQYF.

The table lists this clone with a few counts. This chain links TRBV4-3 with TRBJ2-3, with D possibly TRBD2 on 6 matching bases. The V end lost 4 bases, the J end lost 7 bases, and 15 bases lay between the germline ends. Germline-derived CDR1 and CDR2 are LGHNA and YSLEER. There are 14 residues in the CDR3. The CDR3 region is CASSPTGVLNTQYF. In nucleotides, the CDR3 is TGCGCCAGCAGCCCCACGGGAGTTCTGAATACGCAGTATTTT.

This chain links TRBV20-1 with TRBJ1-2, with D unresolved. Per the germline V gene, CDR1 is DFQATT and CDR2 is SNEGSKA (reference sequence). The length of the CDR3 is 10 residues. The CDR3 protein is CSWPAGGYTF. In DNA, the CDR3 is TGCAGCTGGCCCGCAGGCGGCTACACCTTC.

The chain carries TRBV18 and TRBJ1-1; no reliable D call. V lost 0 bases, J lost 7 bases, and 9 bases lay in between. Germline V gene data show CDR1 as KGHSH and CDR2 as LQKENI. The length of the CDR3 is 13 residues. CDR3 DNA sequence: TGTGCCAGCTCACCACCGGATGGGTTTGAAGCTTTCTTT. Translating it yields CASSPPDGFEAFF.

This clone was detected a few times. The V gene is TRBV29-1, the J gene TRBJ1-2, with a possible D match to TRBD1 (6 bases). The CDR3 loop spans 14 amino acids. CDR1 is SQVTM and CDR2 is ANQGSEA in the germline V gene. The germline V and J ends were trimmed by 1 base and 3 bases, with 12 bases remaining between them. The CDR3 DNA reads TGCAGCGTTGAAGGAGCGGGGGGCGACTATGGCTACACCTTC. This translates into CSVEGAGGDYGYTF.

The CDR3: CASSRTLATTSNEQFF. The CDR3 nucleotides are TGCGCCAGCAGCAGAACATTAGCGACAACTTCCAATGAGCAGTTCTTC. The chain joins TRBV5-1 to TRBJ2-1, with D possibly matching TRBD2 (5 bases). Germline values: CDR1 SGHRS, CDR2 YFSETQ. Trimming removed 4 bases at V and 6 bases at J, with 20 bases between. The CDR3 runs to 16 residues.

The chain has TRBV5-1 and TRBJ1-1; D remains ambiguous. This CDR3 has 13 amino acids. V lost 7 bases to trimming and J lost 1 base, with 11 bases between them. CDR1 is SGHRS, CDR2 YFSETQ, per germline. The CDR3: CASAHEANTEAFF. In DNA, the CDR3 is TGCGCCAGCGCACACGAGGCGAACACTGAAGCTTTCTTT.

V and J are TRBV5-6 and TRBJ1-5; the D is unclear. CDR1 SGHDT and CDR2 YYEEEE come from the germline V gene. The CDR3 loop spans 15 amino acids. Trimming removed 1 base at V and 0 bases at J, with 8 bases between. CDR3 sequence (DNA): TGTGCCAGCAGCTTGTTCGGGCTTAGCAATCAGCCCCAGCATTTT. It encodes CASSLFGLSNQPQHF.

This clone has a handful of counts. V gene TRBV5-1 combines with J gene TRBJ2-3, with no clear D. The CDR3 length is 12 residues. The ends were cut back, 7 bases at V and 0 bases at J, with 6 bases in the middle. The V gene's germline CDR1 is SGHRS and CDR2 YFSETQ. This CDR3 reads CASGPSTDTQYF. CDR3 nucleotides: TGCGCCAGCGGACCTAGCACAGATACGCAGTATTTT.

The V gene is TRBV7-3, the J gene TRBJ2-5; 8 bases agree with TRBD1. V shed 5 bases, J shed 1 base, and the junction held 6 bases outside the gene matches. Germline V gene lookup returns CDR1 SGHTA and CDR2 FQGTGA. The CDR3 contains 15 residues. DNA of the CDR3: TGTGCCAGCAGCCGGACAGGGCGGTCCCAAGAGACCCAGTACTTC. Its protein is CASSRTGRSQETQYF. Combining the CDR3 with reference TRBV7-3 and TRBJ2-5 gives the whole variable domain GAGVSQTPSNKVTEKGKYVELRCDPISGHTALYWYRQSLGQGPEFLIYFQGTGAADDSGLPNDRFFAVRPEGSVSTLKIQRTERGDSAVYLCASSRTGRSQETQYFGPGTRLLVL.

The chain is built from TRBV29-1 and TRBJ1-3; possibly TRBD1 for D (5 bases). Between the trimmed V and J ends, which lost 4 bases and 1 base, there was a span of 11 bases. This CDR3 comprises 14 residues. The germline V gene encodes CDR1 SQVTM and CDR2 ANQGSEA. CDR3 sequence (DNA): TGCAGCGTTGCAGGGCAGAGGTCTGGAAACACCATATATTTT. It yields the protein CSVAGQRSGNTIYF.

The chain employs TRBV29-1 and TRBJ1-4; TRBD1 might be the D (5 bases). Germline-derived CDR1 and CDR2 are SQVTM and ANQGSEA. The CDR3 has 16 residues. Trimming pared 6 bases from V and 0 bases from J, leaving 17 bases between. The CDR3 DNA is TGCAGCGTCCTCGGGTTTCAAGGGGCAACTAATGAAAAACTGTTTTTT. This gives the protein CSVLGFQGATNEKLFF.

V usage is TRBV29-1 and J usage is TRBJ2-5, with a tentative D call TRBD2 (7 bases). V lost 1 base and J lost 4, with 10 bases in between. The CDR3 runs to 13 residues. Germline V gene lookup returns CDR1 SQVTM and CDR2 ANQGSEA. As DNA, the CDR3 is TGCAGCGTTGAAGGAAGGGGGGGAGAGACCCAGTACTTC. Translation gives CSVEGRGGETQYF.